These 5 T cell receptor beta chains originate from one sample sequenced in a study of T cell changes during pregnancy in multiple sclerosis. The repertoire was sequenced with immunoSEQ multiplex PCR; TCRdb's copy has only in-frame clones and lacks some. The sample records more than 65,000 clones, 80% to 95% being singletons. Here the sequenced sample was peripheral blood, taken in the first trimester of pregnancy. All receptors come from a female donor with multiple sclerosis, enrolled in a pregnancy study.

CDR3 nucleotide sequence: TGTGCCAGTAGTATCACCCGAGGGACAGCCGAGAATCAGCCCCAGCATTTT. Protein: CASSITRGTAENQPQHF. The chain joins TRBV19 to TRBJ1-5, with 7 bases identical to TRBD1. The V and J ends lost 3 bases and 4 bases, in that order; junction bases with no gene match: 12. The CDR3 has 17 residues. From germline, CDR1 is LNHDA and CDR2 SQIVND (reference sequence).

The chain carries TRBV14 and TRBJ1-1; perhaps TRBD1 as D (6 bases). Germline V gives CDR1 SGHDN, CDR2 FVKESK. V lost 4 bases and J 1 base, leaving 13 bases between the germline ends. This CDR3 has 15 residues. This CDR3 reads CASSRRQVWNTEAFF. Here the CDR3 DNA reads TGTGCCAGCAGCCGCCGACAGGTCTGGAACACTGAAGCTTTCTTT.

The chain links TRBV7-6 to TRBJ2-3; 10 nucleotides match TRBD2. The CDR3 extends over 15 amino acids. Trimming took 3 bases from V and 1 from J; bases not matched to a gene: 1. In germline, CDR1 is SGHVS, CDR2 FNYEAQ. The CDR3 sequence is CASSLGTSGTDTQYF. In DNA, the CDR3 is TGTGCCAGCAGCTTGGGGACTAGCGGCACAGATACGCAGTATTTT.

The chain joins TRBV6-1 to TRBJ1-4; D ambiguous. V shed 3 bases and J shed 4 bases, with 9 bases lying between them. Germline V gene lookup returns CDR1 MNHNS and CDR2 SASEGT. The CDR3 has 14 residues. The CDR3 DNA follows: TGTGCCAGCAGTGAGCACGGTAATAATGAAAAACTGTTTTTT. Residues: CASSEHGNNEKLFF.

The chain joins TRBV27 to TRBJ2-2; 14 bases match TRBD2. Germline V CDR1 and CDR2: MNHEY, SMNVEV (reference sequence). The CDR3 has 18 residues. J lost 7 bases, V lost 4 bases, and 11 bases had no gene match. This chain's CDR3 is CASSSRTSGGWGRGELFF. As DNA, the CDR3 is TGTGCCAGCAGTTCCCGGACTAGCGGGGGGTGGGGTCGCGGGGAGCTGTTTTTT.